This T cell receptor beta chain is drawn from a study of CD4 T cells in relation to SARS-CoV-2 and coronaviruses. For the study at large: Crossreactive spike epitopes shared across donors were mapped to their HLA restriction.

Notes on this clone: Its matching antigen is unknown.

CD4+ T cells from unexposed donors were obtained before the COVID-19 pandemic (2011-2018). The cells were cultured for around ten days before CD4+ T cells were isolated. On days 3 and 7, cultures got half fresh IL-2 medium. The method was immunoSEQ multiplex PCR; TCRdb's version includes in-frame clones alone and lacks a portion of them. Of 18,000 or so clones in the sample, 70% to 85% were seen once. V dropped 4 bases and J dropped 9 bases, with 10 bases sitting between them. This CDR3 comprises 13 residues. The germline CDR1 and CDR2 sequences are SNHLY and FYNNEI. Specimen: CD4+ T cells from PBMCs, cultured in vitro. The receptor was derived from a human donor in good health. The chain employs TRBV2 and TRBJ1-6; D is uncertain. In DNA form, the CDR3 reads TGTGCCAGCAGTGCCGGGGTTGGTTCACCCCTCCACTTT. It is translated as CASSAGVGSPLHF.